The clone carrying this TCR beta chain showed up many times. Its cognate antigen is unknown. TCRdb itself ran the multiplex PCR reads through MiXCR, one entry per CDR3 protein. The sample holds 120,000 or so distinct CDR3 sequences; just under 20% are singletons and the top ten take around 3.5%. Axillary draining lymph nodes of breast cancer patients supplied the node samples. This sample is drawn from a study of breast tumors, draining lymph nodes, adjacent tissues. Study-level findings and limits: Compared with lymph nodes, tumors were less diverse; compared with nontumor tissue, more. Most tumor T cells seemingly derive from lymph node, then expand in tumor. Tumor and nontumor repertoires were significantly more similar in luminal-like than in basal-like breast cancer.

The germline V gene encodes CDR1 ENHRY and CDR2 SYGVKD. This CDR3 is built from 14 residues. Trimming took 5 bases from V and 2 from J, leaving 11 bases between them. Sequences were obtained from axillary lymph node tissue. This rearrangement joins TRBV10-3 to TRBJ2-3; D possibly uses TRBD1 or TRBD2 (5 bases each). The source of this sequence is a female donor with breast cancer. Some clones in this sample may be carry-over from other donors' samples. CDR3 loop: CAISPGPSTDTQYF. CDR3 sequence (DNA): TGTGCCATCAGTCCGGGACCTTCCACAGATACGCAGTATTTT.